This T cell receptor beta chain was observed in a study of blood T cell repertoires in COVID-19. Turning to the study itself: Material from acute and convalescent COVID-19 was sourced from the United States, Italy and Spain. The cDNA or gDNA used as material had been derived from T cells, B-cell-depleted T cells, or PBMCs.

CDR3 size: 15 residues. J gave up 5 bases and V 4 bases, and 2 bases lay outside the gene matches. From germline, CDR1 is MNHEY and CDR2 SVGAGI. Original processing methods: Estimation of nucleated cell counts relied on the amplification of reference gene primers. The data were produced by immunoSEQ multiplex PCR, yet TCRdb's version contains in-frame clones alone and is incomplete. V and J calls and clone size are copied from that table; D and trimming were computed from the DNA. The sample consists of approximately 200,000 clones, roughly 94% of them appearing once. Only one count was recorded for this clone.

The V and J genes are TRBV6-5 and TRBJ2-1; 13 bases align to TRBD2. The origin of this receptor is a young man with COVID-19, enrolled during active disease. What was sequenced was peripheral blood. DNA for the CDR3: TGTGCCAGCAGTTCCGGACTAGCGGGGGACAATGAGCAGTTCTTC. It yields the protein CASSSGLAGDNEQFF.